These 11 T cell receptor beta chains were all obtained from the same sample, sequenced in a study of blood T cell repertoires in COVID-19. The protocol was immunoSEQ multiplex PCR, while the TCRdb copy is restricted to in-frame clones and leaves out a portion. The table includes approximately 100,000 clones, about 90% detected once. Source material: peripheral blood. Every receptor here comes from a man between 45 and 60 years old with acute or convalescent COVID-19.

The chain carries TRBV19 and TRBJ1-5, with D possibly matching TRBD1 (5 bases). The CDR3 has 15 residues. Trimming shortened V by 9 bases and J by 2 bases, and 17 bases separated the two germline ends. Germline V CDR1 and CDR2: LNHDA, SQIVND (reference sequence). The CDR3 DNA sequence: TGTGCCAGCAAATTGGACATTGTGGGCAATCAGCCCCAGCATTTT. Protein product: CASKLDIVGNQPQHF. Full variable domain (missing parts from reference TRBV19 and TRBJ1-5): DGGITQSPKYLFRKEGQNVTLSCEQNLNHDAMYWYRQDPGQGLRLIYYSQIVNDFQKGDIAEGYSVSREKKESFPLTVTSAQKNPTAFYLCASKLDIVGNQPQHFGDGTRLSIL.

The chain recombines TRBV6-5 with TRBJ1-3; D is perhaps TRBD1 (5 bases). V gave up 0 bases and J gave up 0 bases, with 9 bases separating them. Germline lookup yields CDR1 MNHEY and CDR2 SVGAGI. The CDR3 spans 16 residues. CDR3 in amino acids: CASSYSDRDSGNTIYF. The CDR3 nucleotides read TGTGCCAGCAGTTACTCCGACAGAGACTCTGGAAACACCATATATTTT.

V is TRBV29-1 and J is TRBJ1-5; 7 positions agree with TRBD1. This CDR3 is built from 13 residues. With 4 bases clipped from V and 5 bases from J, the junction kept 5 bases outside the gene matches. Per the germline V gene, CDR1 is SQVTM and CDR2 is ANQGSEA. CDR3 in amino acids: CSVGDSSYQPQHF. The CDR3 DNA reads as TGCAGCGTTGGGGACAGCAGTTATCAGCCCCAGCATTTT.

The chain has TRBV6-5 and TRBJ2-7, with 7 bases fitting TRBD1. Trimming took 0 bases from V and 0 from J; bases not matched to a gene: 2. There are 15 residues in the CDR3. Germline values: CDR1 MNHEY, CDR2 SVGAGI. The DNA for the CDR3 is TGTGCCAGCAGTTACTCCCGGGACAGCTCCTACGAGCAGTACTTC. Residues: CASSYSRDSSYEQYF.

This chain joins TRBV19 and TRBJ2-2; the D gene is possibly TRBD1 (6 bases). Germline CDR1 LNHDA, CDR2 SQIVND (reference sequence). CDR3 length equals 15 residues. The V end was cut by 6 bases, the J end by 0 bases, with 11 bases between. Here the CDR3 DNA reads TGTGCCAGTAGCCCACAGGGTTCGAACACCGGGGAGCTGTTTTTT. Protein sequence: CASSPQGSNTGELFF.

This chain joins TRBV5-6 and TRBJ2-7, with 14 bases aligning to TRBD2. The CDR3 totals 18 residues. Germline CDR1 SGHDT, CDR2 YYEEEE. V shed 4 bases, J shed 0 bases, and the junction held 9 bases outside the gene matches. CDR3 sequence: CASSLPGLAGVSSYEQYF. CDR3 in DNA: TGTGCCAGCAGCCTCCCGGGACTAGCGGGAGTTAGCTCCTACGAGCAGTACTTC.

This chain links TRBV30 with TRBJ1-1, with 9 nucleotides matching TRBD1. The CDR3 is 13 amino acids. The V segment lost 3 bases and the J segment 2 bases; nucleotides outside the gene matches: 1. Germline values: CDR1 GTSNPN, CDR2 SVGIG (reference sequence). Here the CDR3 reads CAWRGQGNTEAFF. In nucleotides, the CDR3 is TGTGCCTGGAGGGGACAGGGTAACACTGAAGCTTTCTTT.

The chain links TRBV4-2 to TRBJ2-5; 11 bases map to TRBD2. With V trimmed by 1 base and J by 0 bases, 7 bases remained unmatched. CDR1 and CDR2 from the germline V gene are LGHNA and YNFKEQ. This CDR3 is built from 18 residues. As DNA, the CDR3 is TGTGCCAGCAGCCAAGGGACTAGCGGGTCATCGTACCAAGAGACCCAGTACTTC. It yields the protein CASSQGTSGSSYQETQYF.

This sequence joins TRBV2 and TRBJ2-7, with D possibly matching TRBD1 (5 bases). Germline-derived CDR1 and CDR2 are SNHLY and FYNNEI. The CDR3 has 10 residues. Trimming stripped 8 bases from V and 6 bases from J, with 8 bases between. CDR3 in amino acids: CASGALEQYF. The CDR3, as DNA: TGTGCCAGCGGGGCACTCGAGCAGTACTTC.

V is TRBV27 and J is TRBJ1-1, with D uncertain. Between the trimmed V and J ends, which lost 6 bases and 1 base, there was a span of 3 bases. The length of the CDR3 is 11 residues. The germline CDR1 and CDR2 sequences are MNHEY and SMNVEV (reference sequence). The CDR3 DNA follows: TGTGCCAGCAGGGCGAACACTGAAGCTTTCTTT. Its protein is CASRANTEAFF.

V is TRBV6-4 and J is TRBJ2-7, with 8 bases aligning to TRBD1. The ends lost 6 bases at V and 3 bases at J; junction bases unmatched: 7. Looked up from germline, CDR1 is MRHNA and CDR2 is SNTAGT. CDR3 length: 14 residues. CDR3 in amino acids: CASSPDDRGYEQYF. The CDR3 DNA reads TGTGCCAGCAGCCCCGACGACAGGGGCTACGAGCAGTACTTC.